The rows below give T cell receptor beta chains drawn from one sample of a study of T cell repertoires in cytomegalovirus infection. TCRdb reprocessed the reads via MiXCR and lists one record per CDR3 protein. The sample lists roughly 200,000 distinct CDR3 sequences, approximately 17% occurring once. The specimen was CD8+ T cells from PBMCs. The receptors come from a human donor in good health (CMV status not recorded). Some clones in this sample may be carry-over from other donors' samples. The CDR3 runs from the conserved cysteine through the conserved F or W. D genes are given only for firm matches. Size is stated for part of the rows, as once, few or many counts, or as a class when the clone is expanded.

clone size	D gene	V gene	J gene	CDR3 DNA	CDR3 protein
.	TRBD2	TRBV7-9	TRBJ2-2	TGTGCCAGCAGCCCCATTGGTAGCGGGGGGCCTCACACAACTCTCAACACCGGGGAGCTGTTTTTT	CASSPIGSGGPHTTLNTGELFF
.	.	TRBV12-3/TRBV12-4	TRBJ1-1	TGTGCCAGCAGTACATACTTGGGGAACACTGAAGCTTTCTTT	CASSTYLGNTEAFF
.	TRBD2	TRBV7-2	TRBJ2-5	TGTGCCAGCAGCCTGACTAGCGGGGGGCGGGAGACCCAGTACTTC	CASSLTSGGRETQYF
few	.	TRBV28	TRBJ2-7	TGTGCCAGCAAACCGGGCCTTCATTTCCACGAGCAGTACTTC	CASKPGLHFHEQYF
few	.	TRBV20-1	TRBJ1-2	TGCAGTGCTAGCGGGGGGGCTGACTATGGCTACACCTTC	CSASGGADYGYTF
.	TRBD1	TRBV20-1	TRBJ2-7	TGCAGTGCAAGGACACCCAGGGGGCTCGAGCAGTACTTC	CSARTPRGLEQYF
.	TRBD1	TRBV29-1	TRBJ1-2	TGCAGCGCTAGCGACAGGGACGGCTACACCTTC	CSASDRDGYTF
.	.	TRBV7-9	TRBJ2-7	TGTGCCAGCAGCTTAGACCCGGCCAGGTCCTCCTACGAGCAGTACTTC	CASSLDPARSSYEQYF
.	TRBD1	TRBV29-1	TRBJ1-2	TGCAGCGTCTTACAGGGGGATGACTATGGCTACACCTTC	CSVLQGDDYGYTF
few	.	TRBV7-3	TRBJ2-3	TGTGCCAGCAGCCCTGGGTGGGACTTCACAGATACGCAGTATTTT	CASSPGWDFTDTQYF
once	.	TRBV27	TRBJ2-2	TGTGCCATCGCCCAGGAGGCCTTCCCCGGGGAGCTGTTTTTT	CAIAQEAFPGELFF
few	.	TRBV4-1	TRBJ1-2	TGCGCCAGCAGCCAAGATGGAGCGGGATCCAGGTTCGATGGCTACACCTTC	CASSQDGAGSRFDGYTF
.	TRBD1	TRBV4-3	TRBJ1-2	TGCGCCAGCAGCCATGATGGGACAGGGTTCGGTGGGTATGGCTACACCTTC	CASSHDGTGFGGYGYTF
few	TRBD1	TRBV7-9	TRBJ1-1	TGTGCCAGCAGCTCCCGCCTTGACAGGGACACTGAAGCTTTCTTT	CASSSRLDRDTEAFF
few	.	TRBV7-2	TRBJ1-1	TGTGCCAGCAGCTCCAAGAACACTGAAGCTTTCTTT	CASSSKNTEAFF
few	.	TRBV11-3	TRBJ1-1	TGTGCCAGCAGCTCCTCCTCAGGGATCACTGAAGCTTTCTTT	CASSSSSGITEAFF